This entry lists 4 T cell receptor beta chains sequenced from one sample in a study of CD8 T cells in ankylosing spondylitis. These receptors lack a known antigen. Findings and caveats of the study: There was a TCR beta motif, made of several highly homologous variants, that appeared characteristic of ankylosing spondylitis blood.

TCRdb ran MiXCR on the 5' RACE reads and lists one entry per CDR3 protein. The data hold some 840,000 distinct CDR3 sequences, with over 9.5% observed a single time. Sequences were obtained from blood, either unsorted or a sorted T cell fraction (not recorded which). These receptors all stem from a male donor with ankylosing spondylitis.

The rearrangement links TRBV7-3 to TRBJ1-1, with D possibly matching TRBD1 (6 bases). Trimming took off 5 bases at V and 9 bases at J, with 16 bases between the two ends. The CDR3 contains 13 residues. Germline lookup yields CDR1 SGHTA and CDR2 FQGTGA. CDR3 sequence: CASSPGHYGQAFF. The DNA of the CDR3 is TGTGCCAGCAGCCCGGGACACTATGGGCAAGCTTTCTTT.

The chain combines TRBV4-2 with TRBJ2-7; D remains unclear. Trimming pared 0 bases from V and 5 bases from J, leaving 8 bases between. This CDR3 has 13 residues. CDR1 is LGHNA and CDR2 is YNFKEQ in the germline V gene. CDR3 coding DNA: TGTGCCAGCAGCCAAGATTGGGCCAACGAGCAGTACTTC. Protein sequence: CASSQDWANEQYF.

This clonotype was detected a few times. The gene calls are TRBV11-2 and TRBJ2-1, with a tentative D call TRBD2 (5 bases). With 1 base removed from V and 0 bases from J, the gap between germline ends came to 13 bases. This CDR3 comprises 17 residues. Germline V CDR1 and CDR2: SGHAT, FQNNGV. This chain's CDR3 is CASSLGERESSYNEQFF. CDR3 coding DNA: TGTGCCAGCAGCTTAGGGGAGCGTGAAAGCTCCTACAATGAGCAGTTCTTC.

This clonotype was counted between two and nine times. The rearrangement links TRBV5-1 to TRBJ2-7; 7 nucleotides align to TRBD1. This CDR3 has 15 amino acids. The germline gives CDR1 SGHRS, CDR2 YFSETQ. V shed 4 bases and J 6 bases; nucleotides not matched to a gene: 13. Written as DNA, the CDR3 is TGCGCCAGCAGCCCGCACAGGGGCCTTGGGGGCGAGCAGTACTTC. This gives the protein CASSPHRGLGGEQYF.